These 2 T cell receptor beta chains were sequenced from one sample in a study of blood T cell repertoires in COVID-19. The data were produced by immunoSEQ multiplex PCR, yet TCRdb's version contains in-frame clones alone and is incomplete. Of 270,000 or so clones detected, 82% appear once; the ten largest clones hold around 3.2%. The specimen was peripheral blood. The source is a woman younger than 30 with acute or convalescent COVID-19.

CDR3 sequence: CASSQGQGGYEQFF. The CDR3 DNA sequence: TGCGCCAGCAGCCAGGGACAGGGGGGCTATGAGCAGTTCTTC. This sequence joins TRBV4-3 and TRBJ2-1, with 11 bases lining up with TRBD1. This CDR3 spans 14 amino acids. The V gene's germline CDR1 is LGHNA and CDR2 YSLEER. J was trimmed by 8 bases and V by 3 bases; bases with no gene match: 3.

J is TRBJ2-2 and V is TRBV19, with TRBD2 matching 13 bases. CDR1 is LNHDA and CDR2 is SQIVND in the germline V gene (reference sequence). The CDR3 extends over 15 amino acids. V lost 7 bases, J lost 8 bases, and 7 bases stayed unmatched. The CDR3 DNA reads TGTGCCAGTAAAACTAGCGGGAGGGGGACGGGGGAGCTGTTTTTT. This sequence encodes CASKTSGRGTGELFF. Combining the CDR3 with reference TRBV19 and TRBJ2-2 gives the whole variable domain DGGITQSPKYLFRKEGQNVTLSCEQNLNHDAMYWYRQDPGQGLRLIYYSQIVNDFQKGDIAEGYSVSREKKESFPLTVTSAQKNPTAFYLCASKTSGRGTGELFFGEGSRLTVL.